This TCR beta chain was captured by sequencing in a study of blood T cell repertoires in COVID-19. Study as a whole: T cells, B-cell-depleted T cells, or PBMCs supplied cDNA or gDNA.

Authors' processing steps: Quantification of nucleated cells was approximated via reference gene primer amplification. Here immunoSEQ multiplex PCR was the method, and the copy in TCRdb shows in-frame clones only, minus some. That table supplies the V and J calls and clone size; D and trimming were determined from the DNA. The data hold under 150,000 clones, with 88% observed a single time. The clonotype originates from a human donor in a cohort sampled during active COVID-19. The sample comprised peripheral blood.

CDR3 coding DNA: TGTGCCAGCAGTAGACAGGGGAACACTGAAGCTTTCTTT. It codes for CASSRQGNTEAFF. This sequence joins TRBV11-3 and TRBJ1-1; 7 bases line up with TRBD1. This CDR3 has 13 residues. The trim removed 6 bases at V and 1 base at J, leaving 2 bases unmatched. Germline V CDR1 and CDR2: SGHNT, YENEEA.